A selection of T cell receptor beta chains follows, all from one sample in a study of control samples from healthy donors and cancer patients. Sequenced by immunoSEQ multiplex PCR; TCRdb stores in-frame clones only, minus some. The table records approximately 220,000 clones, roughly 94% of them present only once. Sample: blood. These receptors came from a man aged 50 or older in good health. Both conserved end residues are part of each CDR3. D genes are given only for firm matches. For some rows the clone size is stated as once, few or many, or as a class when expanded; others skip it.

J gene | V gene | clone size | D gene | CDR3 protein | CDR3 DNA
TRBJ1-5 | TRBV2 | - | TRBD1 | CASSDGTENQPQHF | TGTGCCAGCAGTGACGGGACAGAGAATCAGCCCCAGCATTTT
TRBJ1-1 | TRBV7-2 | - | - | CASSRRGGGNTEAFF | TGTGCCAGCAGTCGTCGGGGAGGGGGAAACACTGAAGCTTTCTTT
TRBJ1-5 | TRBV15 | once | TRBD1 | CATSRGILGQLNQPQHF | TGTGCCACCAGCAGAGGAATTCTGGGACAGTTAAATCAGCCCCAGCATTTT
TRBJ1-2 | TRBV29-1 | - | - | CSVEGVRYGYTF | TGCAGCGTTGAAGGGGTCCGCTATGGCTACACCTTC
TRBJ1-2 | TRBV9 | - | - | CASSPGYRGGHGYTF | TGTGCCAGCAGCCCAGGGTATCGGGGGGGTCATGGCTACACCTTC
TRBJ1-2 | TRBV6-5 | - | - | CASRVDPNYGYTF | TGTGCCAGCAGAGTAGATCCTAACTATGGCTACACCTTC
TRBJ2-5 | TRBV7-9 | few | - | CASSLKETQYF | TGTGCCAGCAGCTTAAAAGAGACCCAGTACTTC
TRBJ1-1 | TRBV7-9 | - | - | CATVGTGNTEAFF | TGTGCCACCGTGGGAACGGGGAACACTGAAGCTTTCTTT
TRBJ1-2 | TRBV27 | - | - | CASSLGGTYNYGYTF | TGTGCCAGCAGTTTAGGAGGGACCTATAACTATGGCTACACCTTC
TRBJ1-1 | TRBV3-1/TRBV3-2 | - | - | CASSQSTTNTEAFF | TGTGCCAGCAGCCAATCTACAACGAACACTGAAGCTTTCTTT
TRBJ2-5 | TRBV2 | - | - | CASRKSQETQYF | TGTGCCAGCAGGAAGTCCCAAGAGACCCAGTACTTC
TRBJ1-5 | TRBV9 | - | - | CASSVDGAGNQPQHF | TGTGCCAGCAGCGTAGACGGGGCGGGCAATCAGCCCCAGCATTTT
TRBJ2-1 | TRBV18 | - | - | CASSPPSSYNEQFF | TGTGCCAGCTCCCCCCCGAGCTCCTACAATGAGCAGTTCTTC
TRBJ2-7 | TRBV18 | - | - | CVPIGRGGCEQYF | TGTGTCCCAATTGGCAGGGGGGGTTGCGAGCAGTACTTC
TRBJ2-7 | TRBV7-2 | - | - | CASTSLGWAGEQYF | TGTGCCAGCACCTCCCTGGGCTGGGCCGGCGAGCAGTACTTC
TRBJ2-1 | TRBV7-2 | - | TRBD1 | CASSFQGVDNEQFF | TGTGCCAGCAGCTTCCAGGGGGTGGACAATGAGCAGTTCTTC
TRBJ1-2 | TRBV11-2 | - | - | CASSLGRNNGYTF | TGTGCCAGCAGCTTAGGACGTAACAATGGCTACACCTTC
TRBJ2-3 | TRBV4-2 | - | TRBD2 | CASSTTSGGTTDTQYF | TGTGCCAGCAGCACTACTAGCGGGGGGACCACAGATACGCAGTATTTT
TRBJ1-2 | TRBV24-1 | - | - | CATSDFGGGYTF | TGTGCCACCAGTGATTTCGGGGGTGGCTACACCTTC
TRBJ2-1 | TRBV6-2/TRBV6-3 | - | - | CASSRTMKQFF | TGTGCCAGCAGCCGAACCATGAAACAGTTCTTC
TRBJ2-1 | TRBV9 | - | - | CASSVGTGSYNEQFF | TGTGCCAGCAGCGTAGGGACTGGTTCCTACAATGAGCAGTTCTTC
TRBJ2-7 | TRBV6-2/TRBV6-3 | few | - | CASSYGASGTAYEQYF | TGTGCCAGCAGTTACGGGGCCTCAGGGACCGCTTACGAGCAGTACTTC
TRBJ1-2 | TRBV3-1/TRBV3-2 | - | TRBD1 | CASSQQRDRGSYGYTF | TGTGCCAGCAGCCAACAAAGGGACAGGGGATCCTATGGCTACACCTTC
TRBJ1-4 | TRBV30 | - | - | CAWKLLGGAREKLFF | TGTGCCTGGAAACTTTTGGGGGGGGCTCGGGAAAAACTGTTTTTT
TRBJ2-3 | TRBV30 | - | - | CAWSNRPSTDTQYF | TGTGCCTGGAGTAACCGGCCGTCGACAGATACGCAGTATTTT
TRBJ1-2 | TRBV11-2 | once | - | CASSLTGLGYTF | TGTGCCAGCAGCTTGACAGGTCTTGGCTACACCTTC
TRBJ2-3 | TRBV7-9 | - | TRBD1 | CASSLGTGGFTDTQYF | TGTGCCAGCAGCTTAGGGACAGGGGGCTTCACAGATACGCAGTATTTT
TRBJ1-1 | TRBV18 | - | - | CASSPHSSFEAEAFF | TGTGCCAGCTCACCTCACTCCTCGTTTGAGGCTGAAGCTTTCTTT